The rows below give T cell receptor beta chains drawn from one sample of a study of cytomegalovirus exposure and HLA in healthy donors. TCRdb keeps only in-frame clones here, not all; method: immunoSEQ multiplex PCR. Of 100,000 to 150,000 clones detected, 76% appear once; the ten largest clones hold less than 2%. Material for sequencing was PBMCs. The receptors were gathered from a middle-aged man in good health and CMV-seronegative. The CDR3 runs from the conserved cysteine through the conserved F or W. The D gene is left open where the match is weak. Clone size is shown for a subset of rows, as once, few, many or a class of expanded clone.

D: NA
V: TRBV19
J: TRBJ2-2
length: 12
size: NA
CDR3: CASSPLPGELFF
DNA: TGTGCCAGTAGTCCCCTCCCCGGGGAGCTGTTTTTT

D: NA
V: TRBV19
J: TRBJ2-3
length: 17
size: NA
CDR3: CASSIDPGSGLTDTQYF
DNA: TGTGCCAGTAGTATCGATCCGGGGTCCGGGCTCACAGATACGCAGTATTTT

D: TRBD2
V: TRBV5-1
J: TRBJ2-1
length: 17
size: once
CDR3: CASSFPPGLASSNEQFF
DNA: TGCGCCAGCAGCTTTCCACCGGGACTAGCGAGCAGCAATGAGCAGTTCTTC

D: NA
V: TRBV19
J: TRBJ2-4
length: 17
size: once
CDR3: CASSIQYGGPDKNIQYF
DNA: TGTGCCAGTAGTATACAGTACGGGGGGCCCGACAAAAACATTCAGTACTTC

D: NA
V: TRBV25-1
J: TRBJ2-1
length: 15
size: NA
CDR3: CASSVHSSSYNEQFF
DNA: TGTGCCAGCAGTGTCCACTCTAGCTCCTACAATGAGCAGTTCTTC

D: TRBD1
V: TRBV15
J: TRBJ2-5
length: 17
size: NA
CDR3: CATSTGDRSRIGETQYF
DNA: TGTGCCACCAGCACTGGGGACAGGTCACGGATTGGGGAGACCCAGTACTTC

D: NA
V: TRBV9
J: TRBJ1-2
length: 13
size: few
CDR3: CASSVAPRDGYTF
DNA: TGTGCCAGCAGCGTAGCCCCCCGGGATGGCTACACCTTC

D: TRBD2
V: TRBV10-3
J: TRBJ2-3
length: 14
size: NA
CDR3: CAISESGSGSSQYF
DNA: TGTGCCATCAGTGAGTCAGGTAGCGGGTCTTCGCAGTATTTT

D: NA
V: TRBV7-9
J: TRBJ2-3
length: 15
size: NA
CDR3: CSSSFSGSSTDTQYF
DNA: TGTTCCAGCAGCTTTTCAGGGTCAAGCACAGATACGCAGTATTTT

D: NA
V: TRBV6-6
J: TRBJ1-6
length: 14
size: NA
CDR3: CASSYNIENSPLHF
DNA: TGTGCCAGCAGTTACAATATAGAGAATTCACCCCTCCACTTT

D: TRBD1
V: TRBV7-8
J: TRBJ1-5
length: 14
size: NA
CDR3: CASRPGQGNQPQHF
DNA: TGTGCCAGCAGACCTGGACAGGGCAATCAGCCCCAGCATTTT

D: TRBD2
V: TRBV9
J: TRBJ2-7
length: 14
size: few
CDR3: CASSLSGGAYEQYF
DNA: TGTGCCAGCAGCTTAAGCGGGGGGGCCTACGAGCAGTACTTC

D: NA
V: TRBV7-9
J: TRBJ1-5
length: 14
size: NA
CDR3: CASSPYSGNQPQHF
DNA: TGTGCCAGCAGCCCATATAGTGGCAATCAGCCCCAGCATTTT

D: TRBD2
V: TRBV7-9
J: TRBJ2-7
length: 15
size: NA
CDR3: CASSDPSAGGFEQYF
DNA: TGTGCCAGCAGCGACCCTTCGGCGGGGGGCTTCGAGCAGTACTTC

D: NA
V: TRBV4-1
J: TRBJ1-1
length: 15
size: NA
CDR3: CASSQEGGWVTEAFF
DNA: TGCGCCAGCAGCCAAGAGGGGGGGTGGGTCACTGAAGCTTTCTTT

D: TRBD1
V: TRBV5-1
J: TRBJ1-2
length: 15
size: NA
CDR3: CASSWGQGAGYGYTF
DNA: TGCGCCAGCAGCTGGGGCCAGGGGGCAGGCTATGGCTACACCTTC

D: NA
V: TRBV11-2
J: TRBJ1-1
length: 15
size: NA
CDR3: CASSLEGGQNTEAFF
DNA: TGTGCCAGCAGCTTAGAAGGGGGACAGAACACTGAAGCTTTCTTT

D: TRBD2
V: TRBV5-4
J: TRBJ2-2
length: 15
size: NA
CDR3: CASSYRTSGGRELFF
DNA: TGTGCCAGCAGCTATCGGACTAGCGGGGGAAGGGAGCTGTTTTTT

D: NA
V: TRBV10-3
J: TRBJ2-5
length: 15
size: NA
CDR3: CAISEYQQVEETQYF
DNA: TGTGCCATCAGTGAATACCAACAGGTAGAAGAGACCCAGTACTTC

D: NA
V: TRBV4-1
J: TRBJ2-1
length: 15
size: NA
CDR3: CASSRIQGTYNEQFF
DNA: TGCGCCAGCAGCCGCATTCAGGGGACCTACAATGAGCAGTTCTTC

D: NA
V: TRBV6-5
J: TRBJ2-7
length: 15
size: once
CDR3: CASSYRGGTLYEQYF
DNA: TGTGCCAGCAGTTACCGAGGGGGAACCCTTTACGAGCAGTACTTC

D: NA
V: TRBV14
J: TRBJ1-1
length: 13
size: few
CDR3: CASSQDQNTEAFF
DNA: TGTGCCAGCAGCCAAGACCAGAACACTGAAGCTTTCTTT

D: NA
V: TRBV4-1
J: TRBJ2-7
length: 16
size: few
CDR3: CASSQVRRGFPYEQYF
DNA: TGCGCCAGCAGCCAAGTGAGGCGCGGATTTCCCTACGAGCAGTACTTC

D: NA
V: TRBV5-6
J: TRBJ2-3
length: 14
size: NA
CDR3: CASSFREGEDTQYF
DNA: TGTGCCAGCAGCTTTAGGGAGGGGGAAGATACGCAGTATTTT

D: NA
V: TRBV7-2
J: TRBJ2-2
length: 12
size: few
CDR3: CASSPGQLKLFF
DNA: TGTGCCAGCAGCCCCGGACAGTTGAAGCTGTTTTTT

D: NA
V: TRBV5-6
J: TRBJ1-2
length: 14
size: NA
CDR3: CASSTFSGNYGYTF
DNA: TGTGCCAGCAGCACCTTTTCCGGTAACTATGGCTACACCTTC

D: TRBD2
V: TRBV30
J: TRBJ2-5
length: 15
size: NA
CDR3: CACLGAGVIQETQYF
DNA: TGTGCCTGCCTCGGAGCGGGGGTCATCCAAGAGACCCAGTACTTC

D: NA
V: TRBV28
J: TRBJ2-1
length: 14
size: NA
CDR3: CASSSPAGYNEQFF
DNA: TGTGCCAGCAGTTCCCCCGCGGGGTACAATGAGCAGTTCTTC

D: NA
V: TRBV5-4
J: TRBJ1-5
length: 14
size: few
CDR3: CASSFAGYNQPQHF
DNA: TGTGCCAGCAGCTTCGCAGGGTATAATCAGCCCCAGCATTTT

D: NA
V: TRBV11-2
J: TRBJ2-1
length: 13
size: medium-sized
CDR3: CASSSPYYNEQFF
DNA: TGTGCCAGCAGCTCCCCGTATTACAATGAGCAGTTCTTC

D: NA
V: TRBV5-4
J: TRBJ2-7
length: 13
size: once
CDR3: CASSFTGGYEQYF
DNA: TGTGCCAGCAGCTTCACCGGGGGCTACGAGCAGTACTTC

D: NA
V: TRBV13
J: TRBJ1-3
length: 14
size: NA
CDR3: CASSYGDNPDTIYF
DNA: TGTGCCAGCAGCTACGGGGACAACCCGGACACCATATATTTT

D: NA
V: TRBV28
J: TRBJ1-2
length: 14
size: NA
CDR3: CASSSHRQAYGYTF
DNA: TGTGCCAGCAGTTCACATAGACAGGCCTATGGCTACACCTTC

D: NA
V: TRBV25-1
J: TRBJ1-5
length: 16
size: few
CDR3: CASSSGGSRGNQPQHF
DNA: TGTGCCAGCAGTAGCGGGGGCTCTAGGGGCAATCAGCCCCAGCATTTT

D: NA
V: TRBV7-2
J: TRBJ2-1
length: 16
size: NA
CDR3: CASSLAQGTPYNEQFF
DNA: TGTGCCAGCAGCTTAGCGCAGGGAACGCCCTACAATGAGCAGTTCTTC

D: TRBD1
V: TRBV19
J: TRBJ1-5
length: 17
size: NA
CDR3: CASSSGTADFSNQPQHF
DNA: TGTGCCAGTAGTTCCGGGACAGCCGATTTTAGCAATCAGCCCCAGCATTTT

D: TRBD1
V: TRBV5-1
J: TRBJ1-4
length: 14
size: NA
CDR3: CASSWTGDNEKLFF
DNA: TGCGCCAGCAGCTGGACAGGGGACAATGAAAAACTGTTTTTT

D: TRBD1
V: TRBV25-1
J: TRBJ2-2
length: 14
size: few
CDR3: CASGDRVNTGELFF
DNA: TGTGCCAGCGGTGACAGGGTGAACACCGGGGAGCTGTTTTTT

D: TRBD2
V: TRBV6-6
J: TRBJ2-3
length: 14
size: NA
CDR3: CASSRQGRGGTQYF
DNA: TGTGCCAGCAGTAGGCAAGGGCGGGGGGGGACGCAGTATTTT

D: TRBD1
V: TRBV19
J: TRBJ1-6
length: 15
size: NA
CDR3: CASSPSTGSASPLHF
DNA: TGTGCCAGTAGTCCATCGACAGGGAGCGCTTCACCCCTCCACTTT

D: TRBD1
V: TRBV19
J: TRBJ1-1
length: 15
size: NA
CDR3: CASSPGTGGFTEAFF
DNA: TGTGCCAGTAGTCCAGGGACAGGGGGCTTCACTGAAGCTTTCTTT

D: NA
V: TRBV2
J: TRBJ1-1
length: 17
size: NA
CDR3: CASSLVLRGDKNTEAFF
DNA: TGTGCCAGCAGTCTAGTCCTAAGAGGGGACAAGAACACTGAAGCTTTCTTT

D: NA
V: TRBV11-1
J: TRBJ2-5
length: 15
size: NA
CDR3: CASSLAGGYQETQYF
DNA: TGTGCCAGCAGCTTAGCTGGGGGGTATCAAGAGACCCAGTACTTC

D: NA
V: TRBV5-6
J: TRBJ1-4
length: 15
size: few
CDR3: CASSLFAGQVEKLFF
DNA: TGTGCCAGCAGCTTGTTTGCAGGGCAGGTTGAAAAACTGTTTTTT

D: NA
V: TRBV7-2
J: TRBJ2-3
length: 10
size: NA
CDR3: CAILRDTQYF
DNA: TGTGCCATCCTCCGGGATACGCAGTATTTT

D: TRBD2
V: TRBV5-1
J: TRBJ2-3
length: 15
size: NA
CDR3: CASSLSGTSTDTQYF
DNA: TGCGCCAGCAGCTTAAGCGGGACTAGCACAGATACGCAGTATTTT

D: NA
V: TRBV10-1
J: TRBJ1-1
length: 14
size: few
CDR3: CASSESGANTEAFF
DNA: TGCGCCAGCAGTGAGTCTGGGGCGAACACTGAAGCTTTCTTT

D: TRBD1
V: TRBV11-2
J: TRBJ2-2
length: 16
size: NA
CDR3: CASSPTGGAGGGELFF
DNA: TGTGCCAGCAGTCCGACAGGGGGCGCAGGTGGCGGGGAGCTGTTTTTT

D: TRBD1
V: TRBV19
J: TRBJ2-7
length: 12
size: NA
CDR3: CASGQGAYEQYF
DNA: TGTGCCAGTGGACAGGGCGCCTACGAGCAGTACTTC

D: TRBD2
V: TRBV7-2
J: TRBJ2-1
length: 16
size: NA
CDR3: CASSLAGTSGADEQFF
DNA: TGTGCCAGCAGCTTAGCCGGGACTAGCGGGGCAGATGAGCAGTTCTTC

D: NA
V: TRBV30
J: TRBJ2-6
length: 15
size: NA
CDR3: CAWSYLRSGANVLTF
DNA: TGTGCCTGGAGTTATCTCCGCTCTGGGGCCAACGTCCTGACTTTC

D: TRBD2
V: TRBV4-2
J: TRBJ2-3
length: 16
size: NA
CDR3: CASSQVLAGGTDTQYF
DNA: TGTGCCAGCAGCCAAGTTCTAGCGGGGGGAACAGATACGCAGTATTTT

D: NA
V: TRBV6-5
J: TRBJ1-4
length: 13
size: NA
CDR3: CASVRAPGEKLFF
DNA: TGTGCCAGCGTCCGGGCCCCGGGGGAAAAACTGTTTTTT

D: NA
V: TRBV5-1
J: TRBJ2-1
length: 13
size: NA
CDR3: CASSLDGYNEQFF
DNA: TGCGCCAGCAGCTTGGACGGCTACAATGAGCAGTTCTTC

D: TRBD1
V: TRBV5-6
J: TRBJ2-3
length: 15
size: NA
CDR3: CASSLVGQGFSTQYF
DNA: TGTGCCAGCAGCTTGGTGGGACAGGGCTTTTCTACGCAGTATTTT

D: NA
V: TRBV30
J: TRBJ1-1
length: 12
size: NA
CDR3: CAWNRESTEAFF
DNA: TGTGCCTGGAACAGGGAGTCCACTGAAGCTTTCTTT

D: NA
V: TRBV2
J: TRBJ1-1
length: 14
size: NA
CDR3: CASSEAPTGAEAFF
DNA: TGTGCCAGCAGTGAAGCACCGACAGGAGCCGAAGCTTTCTTT

D: TRBD1
V: TRBV7-2
J: TRBJ1-1
length: 17
size: NA
CDR3: CASSLQGGLDLNTEAFF
DNA: TGTGCCAGCAGCTTACAAGGGGGCCTCGACCTGAACACTGAAGCTTTCTTT

D: NA
V: TRBV6-1
J: TRBJ2-7
length: 13
size: NA
CDR3: CASSRDRVYEQYF
DNA: TGTGCCAGCAGCCGCGACAGAGTCTACGAGCAGTACTTC

D: NA
V: TRBV6-5
J: TRBJ1-1
length: 14
size: NA
CDR3: CASSLVEPYTEAFF
DNA: TGTGCCAGCAGTCTTGTAGAGCCTTACACTGAAGCTTTCTTT